This TCR beta chain was retrieved from a study of T cell responses to AZD1222 COVID-19 vaccine. Findings and caveats of the study: Spike as a whole was targeted by vaccine-associated CD4 TCRs, dominant at 160-218 and 743-854. Scientists sampled the repertoires only once the peak T cell response had passed.

Doses given second, at about 4 or about 12 weeks, were pooled. About this clone itself: No antigen is known for it.

Assay used: immunoSEQ multiplex PCR; TCRdb lists only in-frame clones, some missing. The sample contains more than 80,000 clones, 80% to 95% of which appear only once. Sequencing used peripheral blood, obtained 28 days after the second AZD1222 dose. The receptor comes from an adult who received the AZD1222 COVID-19 vaccine.

This chain's CDR3 is CASSEAFAGGPTDTQYF. The DNA for the CDR3 is TGTGCCAGCAGTGAAGCGTTCGCGGGGGGACCAACAGATACGCAGTATTTT. This chain joins TRBV6-1 and TRBJ2-3, with 8 nucleotides matching TRBD2. Trimming cost V 0 bases and J 3 bases; bases outside gene matches: 8. Germline V gives CDR1 MNHNS, CDR2 SASEGT. The CDR3 is 17 residues long.